These 30 T cell receptor beta chains originate from one sample sequenced in a study of CD8 T cells in Susac syndrome. A quantity of 0.5 to 1 ug RNA underwent reverse transcription using random hexamers. TCRdb called the immunoSEQ multiplex PCR reads again in MiXCR, with one record for every CDR3 protein. The sample lists roughly 150,000 distinct CDR3 sequences; 85% to 95% were seen once. The sequencing sample was made of CD4+ T cells from PBMCs. These receptors were obtained from a human donor with Susac syndrome.

CDR3 sequence reads: CSATRGQGPLNEQFF. CDR3 nucleotide sequence: TGCAGTGCTACCCGCGGACAGGGTCCTCTCAATGAGCAGTTCTTC. The V gene is TRBV20-1, the J gene TRBJ2-1; 8 nucleotides align to TRBD1. This CDR3 spans 15 amino acids. V was pared by 4 bases and J by 6 bases, with 11 bases of the junction left unmatched. Germline V gene lookup returns CDR1 DFQATT and CDR2 SNEGSKA (reference sequence).

The chain combines TRBV24-1 with TRBJ2-3; 8 bases agree with TRBD2. The CDR3 has 15 amino acids. Per germline, CDR1 KGHDR and CDR2 SFDVKD. After removal of 3 bases from V and 7 bases from J, the junction contained 8 bases not matched to a gene. CDR3 protein: CATSDASGPSYTQYF. The CDR3 DNA reads TGTGCCACCAGTGATGCTAGCGGGCCTTCTTATACGCAGTATTTT.

This clonotype appeared once. The rearrangement links TRBV2 to TRBJ2-5; no firm D call. This CDR3 comprises 15 residues. Germline CDR1 reads SNHLY; CDR2 reads FYNNEI. Trimming shortened V by 3 bases and J by 5 bases, and 16 bases separated the two germline ends. The CDR3 region is CASSERRPTRETQYF. DNA for the CDR3: TGTGCCAGCAGTGAGAGAAGGCCGACCCGGGAGACCCAGTACTTC.

This chain joins TRBV20-1 and TRBJ2-7; no definite D call. Germline-derived CDR1 and CDR2 are DFQATT and SNEGSKA (reference sequence). V lost 3 bases to trimming and J lost 6 bases, with 21 bases between them. The CDR3 extends over 15 amino acids. In DNA, the CDR3 is TGCAGTGCTAGCAAGCCTAAAGGACGAGACCCCGAGCAGTACTTC. This gives the protein CSASKPKGRDPEQYF.

The rearrangement links TRBV11-1 to TRBJ2-4, with D unclear. The V and J ends lost 0 bases and 4 bases respectively, with 10 bases between them. Per the germline V gene, CDR1 is SGHAT and CDR2 is FQDESV (reference sequence). The CDR3 length is 15 residues. The chain's CDR3 is CASSLARTAKNIQYF. The CDR3 DNA sequence: TGTGCCAGCAGCTTAGCGAGGACGGCTAAAAACATTCAGTACTTC.

The genes are TRBV21-1 and TRBJ2-3. TRBV21-1 counts as a pseudogene. The CDR3 is 14 residues long. CDR3 sequence reads: CASSNSGCTDTQYF. For the CDR3, the DNA is TGTGCCAGCAGCAATAGTGGCTGCACAGATACGCAGTATTTT.

V gene TRBV12-3 or TRBV12-4 combines with J gene TRBJ2-1, with 10 positions matching TRBD2. V dropped 5 bases and J dropped 13; count of bases not matched to a gene: 14. This CDR3 contains 15 residues. The DNA of the CDR3 is TGTGCCAGCAGTCCATTAGCGGGGGGCTCCGGAGGACAGTTCTTC. Its translation: CASSPLAGGSGGQFF.

The V gene is TRBV6-4, the J gene TRBJ2-1; 8 bases are shared with TRBD2. Germline assignment: CDR1 MRHNA and CDR2 SNTAGT. V shed 2 bases and J 12 bases; nucleotides not matched to a gene: 3. The CDR3 is 12 residues long. The CDR3 bases are TGTGCCAGCAGTGACCATCGGGGGGGGCAGTTCTTC. Its translation is CASSDHRGGQFF.

J is TRBJ2-7 and V is TRBV29-1; TRBD2 might be the D (5 bases). V dropped 5 bases and J dropped 7 bases, with 15 bases sitting between them. This CDR3 has 12 residues. Per the germline V gene, CDR1 is SQVTM and CDR2 is ANQGSEA. Written as DNA, the CDR3 is TGCAGCGTTCAGGACTCTGCTAGAGAGCAGTACTTC. Translating it yields CSVQDSAREQYF.

This rearrangement joins TRBV20-1 to TRBJ2-7; perhaps D is TRBD1 or TRBD2 (5 bases each). Germline CDR1 DFQATT, CDR2 SNEGSKA (reference sequence). The CDR3 loop spans 13 amino acids. Trimming cost V 3 bases and J 5 bases, with 14 bases left between them. CDR3 region: CSARVGAVDEQYF. For the CDR3, the DNA is TGCAGTGCTAGGGTCGGGGCAGTCGACGAGCAGTACTTC.

With regard to this clonotype: One junction end does not reproduce the germline sequence, and a read error may be involved. The genes are TRBV4-3 and TRBJ2-1, with a weak D call TRBD2 (5 bases). CDR3 size: 10 residues. Per the germline V gene, CDR1 is LGHNA and CDR2 is YSLEER. Written as DNA, the CDR3 is TGCGCCAGCAGCCAATGCGTAGGAGGCTTC. Protein product: CASSQCVGGF.

The chain links TRBV7-3 to TRBJ2-5, with D possibly called TRBD1 or TRBD2 (7 bases each). Germline CDR1 SGHTA, CDR2 FQGTGA. Trimming pared 5 bases from V and 3 bases from J, leaving 10 bases between. This CDR3 is built from 13 residues. The CDR3 DNA reads as TGTGCCAGCAGCCAGGGGGGGGAAGAGACCCAGTACTTC. This sequence encodes CASSQGGEETQYF.

The chain has TRBV20-1 and TRBJ2-7; D is perhaps TRBD1 (6 bases). Germline CDR1 reads DFQATT; CDR2 reads SNEGSKA (reference sequence). CDR3 size: 15 residues. Between the trimmed V and J ends, which lost 0 bases and 1 base, there was a span of 13 bases. Here the CDR3 reads CSARDHQGRSYEQYF. The CDR3 bases are TGCAGTGCTAGAGATCATCAGGGGCGGTCCTACGAGCAGTACTTC.

The genes are TRBV4-1 and TRBJ2-3; D might be TRBD2 (5 bases). Germline CDR1 reads MGHRA; CDR2 reads YSYEKL. V was clipped by 5 bases and J by 3 bases, with 18 bases between them. CDR3 length equals 16 residues. In DNA form, the CDR3 reads TGCGCCAGCAGCTCCCCGAGGGATCCCGGAACAGATACGCAGTATTTT. This gives the protein CASSSPRDPGTDTQYF.

This clonotype came up once. The chain recombines TRBV9 with TRBJ1-4; D is undetermined. Germline CDR1 reads SGDLS; CDR2 reads YYNGEE. V dropped 3 bases and J dropped 8 bases, with 17 bases sitting between them. The CDR3 has 15 residues. CDR3 DNA sequence: TGTGCCAGCAGCGCGGAGCCCCTCTTATGGGAAAAACTGTTTTTT. It yields the protein CASSAEPLLWEKLFF. The full variable domain, with the rest looked up from reference TRBV9 and TRBJ1-4, is DSGVTQTPKHLITATGQRVTLRCSPRSGDLSVYWYQQSLDQGLQFLIQYYNGEERAKGNILERFSAQQFPDLHSELNLSSLELGDSALYFCASSAEPLLWEKLFFGSGTQLSVL.

The chain carries TRBV20-1 and TRBJ1-2; unclear D gene. Trimming left V 6 bases short and J 8 bases short, with 16 bases between. The CDR3 spans 12 residues. CDR1 DFQATT and CDR2 SNEGSKA come from the germline V gene (reference sequence). The CDR3 protein is CSANRAAGGYTF. CDR3 coding DNA: TGCAGTGCAAACCGGGCTGCGGGAGGCTACACCTTC.

The rearrangement uses TRBV6-5 and TRBJ1-6; 8 positions match TRBD1. Germline assignment: CDR1 MNHEY and CDR2 SVGAGI. With V trimmed by 5 bases and J by 10 bases, 4 bases remained unmatched. The CDR3 covers 13 residues. CDR3 bases: TGTGCCAGCAGTGGACAGGGTCGCTCACCCCTCCACTTT. It encodes CASSGQGRSPLHF.

The chain couples TRBV9 to TRBJ2-5; D not certain. CDR1 is SGDLS and CDR2 is YYNGEE in the germline V gene. CDR3 size: 11 residues. Trimming stripped 3 bases from V and 4 bases from J, with 4 bases between. The CDR3, as DNA: TGTGCCAGCAGCGACACAGAGACCCAGTACTTC. This sequence encodes CASSDTETQYF. The full variable domain, in which reference TRBV9 and TRBJ2-5 provide the parts outside the CDR3, is DSGVTQTPKHLITATGQRVTLRCSPRSGDLSVYWYQQSLDQGLQFLIQYYNGEERAKGNILERFSAQQFPDLHSELNLSSLELGDSALYFCASSDTETQYFGPGTRLLVL.

The chain recombines TRBV3-1 with TRBJ1-6, with D uncertain. Germline CDR1 LGHDT, CDR2 YNNKEL (reference sequence). Deletions cut 5 bases from V and 8 bases from J, with 19 bases between. The CDR3 sequence is 16 residues long. The CDR3 DNA is TGTGCCAGCAGCGAAAGAACGCCTAAGGCGGATTCACCCCTCCACTTT. Translating gives CASSERTPKADSPLHF.

The chain couples TRBV7-2 to TRBJ1-4; no reliable D call. With 7 bases removed from V and 0 bases from J, the gap between germline ends came to 18 bases. This CDR3 has 17 amino acids. Germline-derived CDR1 and CDR2 are SGHTA and FQGNSA. The CDR3 DNA reads TGTGCCAGCATCGCGAGAGCCGGAGGATCAACTAATGAAAAACTGTTTTTT. This codes for CASIARAGGSTNEKLFF.

The chain joins TRBV29-1 to TRBJ2-3; D may correspond to TRBD1 or TRBD2 (5 bases each). The germline V gene encodes CDR1 SQVTM and CDR2 ANQGSEA. Trimming left V 7 bases short and J 1 base short, with 9 bases between. There are 12 residues in the CDR3. The CDR3 spells CSGRGGTDTQYF. CDR3 bases: TGCAGCGGGAGAGGGGGCACAGATACGCAGTATTTT.

This chain links TRBV15 with TRBJ2-1; the D gene is possibly TRBD1 (6 bases). V was cut by 0 bases and J by 7 bases, with 13 bases left in between. The CDR3 has 15 amino acids. Germline V gene sequence: CDR1 LNHNV, CDR2 YYDKDF (reference sequence). The CDR3 coding sequence is TGTGCCACCAGCAGAGATGCCAGGGGTAAGAATGAGCAGTTCTTC. Translated, it gives CATSRDARGKNEQFF.

The chain carries TRBV7-6 and TRBJ2-7; D not resolved. The V and J ends lost 1 base and 6 bases respectively, with 10 bases between them. CDR3 length: 13 amino acids. Per the germline V gene, CDR1 is SGHVS and CDR2 is FNYEAQ. DNA for the CDR3: TGTGCCAGCAGCTTAGAGCGTGGTGTCGAGCAGTACTTC. It is translated as CASSLERGVEQYF. Together with reference TRBV7-6 and TRBJ2-7, the CDR3 gives the full variable domain: GAGVSQSPRYKVTKRGQDVALRCDPISGHVSLYWYRQALGQGPEFLTYFNYEAQQDKSGLPNDRFSAERPEGSISTLTIQRTEQRDSAMYRCASSLERGVEQYFGPGTRLTVT.

The gene calls are TRBV5-6 and TRBJ1-1; 7 nucleotides match TRBD1. V trimming: 4 bases; J trimming: 1 base; junction bases outside the gene matches: 10. This CDR3 comprises 16 residues. Germline V gene data show CDR1 as SGHDT and CDR2 as YYEEEE. CDR3 residues: CASSQYRGVQNTEAFF. In DNA form, the CDR3 reads TGTGCCAGCAGCCAATACAGGGGCGTTCAGAACACTGAAGCTTTCTTT.

This chain links TRBV29-1 with TRBJ1-2; the D is unclear. Trimming stripped 1 base from V and 2 bases from J, with 8 bases between. The CDR3 sequence is 13 residues long. Germline V lookup: CDR1 SQVTM, CDR2 ANQGSEA. The CDR3: CSVEGRKNYGYTF. The CDR3 coding sequence is TGCAGCGTTGAAGGGCGGAAAAACTATGGCTACACCTTC.

This chain links TRBV7-9 with TRBJ1-1; D remains unclear. The CDR3 totals 15 residues. V was shortened by 2 bases and J by 2 bases, with 12 bases between the two germline ends. The germline gives CDR1 SEHNR, CDR2 FQNEAQ (reference sequence). CDR3 nucleotides: TGTGCCAGCAGCTTAACTCGGGCAGCAAACACTGAAGCTTTCTTT. It specifies CASSLTRAANTEAFF.

The chain uses TRBV2 and TRBJ2-7, with no clear D. The germline V gene encodes CDR1 SNHLY and CDR2 FYNNEI. The V gene lost 5 bases and the J gene lost 2 bases, with 13 bases spanning the gap. The CDR3 is 14 residues long. CDR3 sequence: CASSSESVAYEQYF. The CDR3 DNA follows: TGTGCCAGCAGTTCCGAGTCTGTGGCCTACGAGCAGTACTTC.

The gene calls are TRBV29-1 and TRBJ2-2, with 7 bases identical to TRBD1. V lost 3 bases, J lost 5 bases, and 0 bases stayed unmatched. Germline-derived CDR1 and CDR2 are SQVTM and ANQGSEA. CDR3 length: 12 residues. CDR3 protein: CSVEDRTGELFF. The CDR3, as DNA: TGCAGCGTTGAGGACAGGACCGGGGAGCTGTTTTTT.

This chain joins TRBV13 and TRBJ1-2; a weak D match, TRBD1 (5 bases). Germline V lookup: CDR1 PRHDT, CDR2 FYEKMQ (reference sequence). This CDR3 has 14 amino acids. The V end was cut by 1 base, the J end by 4 bases, with 10 bases between. The CDR3 DNA reads TGTGCCAGCAGCTTAGAGCCAGGGATCTATGGCTACACCTTC. This encodes CASSLEPGIYGYTF.

The DNA for the CDR3 is TGCGCCAGCAGCTTGAAGGAAGCAGGGGAAGCTTTCTTT. It yields the protein CASSLKEAGEAFF. The genes are TRBV5-1 and TRBJ1-1; the D gene is possibly TRBD1 (5 bases). V was shortened by 1 base and J by 8 bases, with 12 bases between the two germline ends. The CDR3 totals 13 residues. The V gene's germline CDR1 is SGHRS and CDR2 YFSETQ.